The source of this TCR beta chain is a study of blood T cell repertoires in COVID-19. Study information: Sites across the United States, Italy and Spain contributed samples from acute and convalescent COVID-19. The cDNA or gDNA used as material had been derived from T cells, B-cell-depleted T cells, or PBMCs.

Deletions cut 2 bases from V and 4 bases from J, with 12 bases between. The germline V gene has CDR1 LGHDT and CDR2 YNNKEL (reference sequence). There are 14 residues in the CDR3. In the source study's methods: Estimation of nucleated cell counts relied on the amplification of reference gene primers. Assay: immunoSEQ multiplex PCR; the TCRdb copy retains only in-frame clones and omits some. V, J and clone size reflect that table, while D and trimming were determined from the DNA. The table has 200,000 to 300,000 clones, 84% seen once; the top ten hold around 7.8%. Sequences were obtained from peripheral blood. This TCR derives from a human donor in a cohort sampled during active COVID-19. The J gene is TRBJ2-7, the V gene TRBV3-1 (or the pseudogene TRBV3-2); D remains ambiguous. CDR3 residues: CASSQTTSFYEQYF. The CDR3 DNA reads as TGTGCCAGCAGCCAAACGACATCCTTTTACGAGCAGTACTTC.